The T cell receptor beta chain under discussion was sequenced for a study of blood T cell repertoires in COVID-19. Original data processing: Reference gene primer amplification gave estimated nucleated cell counts. Produced via immunoSEQ multiplex PCR; TCRdb's table is partial and in-frame only. V and J calls and clone size follow that table, whereas D and trimming were derived from the DNA. The data hold about 280,000 clones, with around nine tenths observed a single time. Germline V gene lookup returns CDR1 LGHNA and CDR2 YSLEER. This CDR3 has 14 residues. Trimming cost V 3 bases and J 1 base, with 7 bases left between them.

Sequencing was done on a sample of peripheral blood. The chain joins TRBV4-3 to TRBJ1-5; D unclear. This TCR came from a woman aged 70-85 years with COVID-19, enrolled during active disease. Written as DNA, the CDR3 is TGCGCCAGCAGCCACCACCAGAGCAATCAGCCCCAGCATTTT. It translates to CASSHHQSNQPQHF.